This is a list of T cell receptor beta chains from one sample in a study of radiotherapy plus CTLA-4 blockade in lung cancer. Profiling relied on immunoSEQ multiplex PCR, and the TCRdb table lists in-frame clones only, not all of them. The table records about 51,000 clones, around 79% of them present only once. The material was peripheral blood, obtained from a patient treated with radiotherapy plus ipilimumab. The receptors derive from a human donor with non-small cell lung cancer whose response to radiotherapy plus ipilimumab could not be evaluated. Each CDR3 is given with its conserved first and last residue. A D gene is named only where the DNA matches it firmly. Where a row states a size, it is once, few, many or the class of an expanded clone; other rows omit it.

TRBJ1-4 NA NA TRBV7-2 TGTGCCAGCAGCTTAGGAGGACAGCTTTCTGAAAAACTGTTTTTT CASSLGGQLSEKLFF
TRBJ2-5 TRBD1 NA TRBV9 TGTGCCAGCAGCGTTACAGGGGGTTTAGAGACCCAGTACTTC CASSVTGGLETQYF
TRBJ1-1 NA NA TRBV19 TGTGCCAGTAGCTTAGGGACTTCGCGGTCGAACACTGAAGCTTTCTTT CASSLGTSRSNTEAFF
TRBJ2-7 TRBD1 medium-sized TRBV4-1 TGCGCCAGCAGCCCCGGACAGGGTTCTTTCTACGAGCAGTACTTC CASSPGQGSFYEQYF
TRBJ2-7 TRBD1 NA TRBV5-1 TGCGCCAGCAGCTCAACGGGACAGGGTGGTGAATGGTACTTC CASSSTGQGGEWYF
TRBJ1-1 NA NA TRBV4-3 TGCGCCAGCAGCCAAGATCAGCAGGGTTTTAGGGCTGAAGCTTTCTTT CASSQDQQGFRAEAFF
TRBJ1-1 TRBD1 few TRBV7-3 TGTGCCAGCAGCGATGGACAGGGGGGCACTGAAGCTTTCTTT CASSDGQGGTEAFF
TRBJ1-1 NA NA TRBV19 TGTGCCAGTAGTATAGGCGGTCCAGGGCTTGAAGCTTTCTTT CASSIGGPGLEAFF
TRBJ1-5 TRBD1 NA TRBV28 TGTGCCACGACAGGGGGCCTTAGCAATCAGCCCCAGCATTTT CATTGGLSNQPQHF
TRBJ2-7 TRBD2 NA TRBV10-3 TGTGCCACGGGGAGGGACGCCCTCGAGCAGTACTTC CATGRDALEQYF
TRBJ1-1 NA NA TRBV28 TGTGCCAGCCCCCCTGGGAGGTCCTATAACACTGAAGCTTTCTTT CASPPGRSYNTEAFF
TRBJ1-1 NA NA TRBV18 TGTGCCAGCTCACCGCCGGGCTCCAGGGCCTACACTGAAGCTTTCTTT CASSPPGSRAYTEAFF
TRBJ1-4 TRBD1 once TRBV25-1 TGTGCCAGCAGTGTTCCGGGACAGGGAGCGAAACTGTTTTTT CASSVPGQGAKLFF
TRBJ1-6 NA NA TRBV7-6 TGTGCCAGCAGCTTAGACCCAGCGGGTTCACCCCTCCACTTT CASSLDPAGSPLHF
TRBJ2-7 TRBD1 NA TRBV13 TGTGCCAGCAGCAACCGTTCGGGACAGGGTTTTTCGAGCAAGTACGAGCAGTACTTC CASSNRSGQGFSSKYEQYF
TRBJ1-2 NA NA TRBV6-5 TGTGCCAGCAGTTCACAAGGGGGGGGTCAAGGCTACACCTTC CASSSQGGGQGYTF
TRBJ1-4 TRBD1 NA TRBV4-1 TGCGCCAGCAGCCTGGACAGGGGTCGGGAAAAACTGTTTTTT CASSLDRGREKLFF
TRBJ1-2 TRBD1 few TRBV29-1 TGCAGCGTTGAGTTAGGACAGGGCGTGGGGGGCTACACCTTC CSVELGQGVGGYTF
TRBJ2-1 NA NA TRBV4-1 TGCGCCAGCAGCCTTCAGGCGGGGGAGCAGTTCTTC CASSLQAGEQFF
TRBJ1-1 NA NA TRBV9 TGTGCCAGCAGCCTTAGGAGGGAAACTGAAGCTTTCTTT CASSLRRETEAFF
TRBJ2-7 TRBD1 NA TRBV15 TGTGCCACCAGCAGAGGAGGGACAGCATCCTACGAGCAGTACTTC CATSRGGTASYEQYF
TRBJ1-3 NA NA TRBV28 TGTGCCAGCAGTTTCTGGAGCTCTGGAAACACCATATATTTT CASSFWSSGNTIYF